Listed here are 22 T cell receptor beta chains from one sample, sequenced in a study of shared clonotypes between healthy human individuals. The protocol was immunoSEQ multiplex PCR, while the TCRdb copy is restricted to in-frame clones and leaves out a portion. The data show around 200,000 clones, with 66% seen just once and 10% held by the top ten. The sequenced sample was memory CD4+ T cells sorted from blood. Regarding subset: CD45RA-negative fraction. These TCRs come from a man between 25 and 39 years old in good health.

The chain uses TRBV5-1 and TRBJ2-7; 12 bases are a match to TRBD1. The V segment lost 5 bases and the J segment 6 bases; nucleotides outside the gene matches: 6. The CDR3 has 14 amino acids. In germline, CDR1 is SGHRS, CDR2 YFSETQ. The CDR3 region is CASSEGQGAAEQYF. For the CDR3, the DNA is TGCGCCAGCAGTGAGGGACAGGGGGCCGCCGAGCAGTACTTC. Full variable domain (rest looked up from reference TRBV5-1 and TRBJ2-7): KAGVTQTPRYLIKTRGQQVTLSCSPISGHRSVSWYQQTPGQGLQFLFEYFSETQRNKGNFPGRFSGRQFSNSRSEMNVSTLELGDSALYLCASSEGQGAAEQYFGPGTRLTVT.

This clone was observed a single time. This chain connects TRBV19 to TRBJ2-1, with 8 bases identical to TRBD2. Germline CDR1 reads LNHDA; CDR2 reads SQIVND (reference sequence). The CDR3 contains 17 residues. V shed 1 base and J 5 bases; nucleotides not matched to a gene: 10. The CDR3 protein is CASSIGGSGIGNNEQFF. In DNA, the CDR3 is TGTGCCAGTAGTATAGGGGGTAGCGGGATCGGTAACAATGAGCAGTTCTTC.

The rearrangement uses TRBV5-1 and TRBJ2-1; 9 nucleotides agree with TRBD1. The CDR3 consists of 15 residues. Germline assignment: CDR1 SGHRS and CDR2 YFSETQ. V was pared by 4 bases and J by 6 bases, with 8 bases of the junction left unmatched. CDR3 in amino acids: CASSPGTGWGNEQFF. CDR3 DNA sequence: TGCGCCAGCAGCCCTGGGACAGGGTGGGGCAATGAGCAGTTCTTC.

CDR3 residues: CASSLDGRESDEQYF. The CDR3, as DNA: TGTGCCAGCAGCTTAGATGGGCGGGAGAGTGACGAGCAGTACTTC. The chain uses TRBV7-8 and TRBJ2-7, with TRBD2 matching over 7 bases. CDR1 and CDR2 (germline): SGHVS, FQNEAQ. V lost 1 base, J lost 5 bases, and 8 bases stayed unmatched. CDR3 length: 15 amino acids.

This chain links TRBV18 with TRBJ2-3; 11 bases agree with TRBD2. This CDR3 is 15 amino acids long. The junction had 6 bases not matched to a gene; V was cut back by 8 bases and J by 2 bases. CDR1 KGHSH and CDR2 LQKENI come from the germline V gene. Here the CDR3 DNA reads TGTGCCAGCACGACTAGCGGGATTAACACAGATACGCAGTATTTT. Protein: CASTTSGINTDTQYF.

The sample holds many counts of this clone. The DNA of the CDR3 is TGTGCCAGCAGTGATATTTCAACATATCAAGCTTTCTTT. Its protein product is CASSDISTYQAFF. V gene TRBV2 combines with J gene TRBJ1-1; no clear D. Germline lookup yields CDR1 SNHLY and CDR2 FYNNEI. The CDR3 covers 13 residues. Trimming shortened V by 3 bases and J by 9 bases, and 14 bases separated the two germline ends.

This clone has a count of ten or more. The chain links TRBV25-1 to TRBJ2-2; 10 bases agree with TRBD1. The trim removed 6 bases at V and 7 bases at J, leaving 8 bases unmatched. Germline V gives CDR1 MGHDK, CDR2 SYGVNS. The CDR3 is 15 amino acids. DNA for the CDR3: TGTGCCAGCAGGGAAGACAGGGGGCAGGTCGGGGAGCTGTTTTTT. Its protein is CASREDRGQVGELFF.

This clone has only one observation. The genes are TRBV4-1 and TRBJ2-5; TRBD2 matches at 11 bases. Trimming removed 2 bases from V and 4 bases from J; junction bases left unmatched: 3. Germline CDR1 is MGHRA and CDR2 is YSYEKL. The length of the CDR3 is 15 residues. CDR3 sequence reads: CASSQSGTSGETQYF. The CDR3, as DNA: TGCGCCAGCAGCCAATCCGGGACTAGCGGAGAGACCCAGTACTTC.

The DNA of the CDR3 is TGTGCCAGCAACCGTAGAGGCGGGTCGAATGAGCAGTTCTTC. It specifies CASNRRGGSNEQFF. The chain combines TRBV9 with TRBJ2-1; TRBD2 might be the D (5 bases). Germline-derived CDR1 and CDR2 are SGDLS and YYNGEE. There are 14 residues in the CDR3. Trimming stripped 6 bases from V and 7 bases from J, with 17 bases between.

This sequence joins TRBV19 and TRBJ2-2, with a weak D call TRBD1 (5 bases). Germline V gives CDR1 LNHDA, CDR2 SQIVND (reference sequence). Trimming stripped 1 base from V and 8 bases from J, with 11 bases between. The CDR3 extends over 14 amino acids. The CDR3 is CASSIGQGVGELFF. The CDR3 DNA reads as TGTGCCAGTAGTATAGGTCAAGGGGTTGGGGAGCTGTTTTTT.

This clone was recorded only once. This sequence joins TRBV7-2 and TRBJ2-1; 9 bases are shared with TRBD1. Trimming at V came to 5 bases and at J to 5 bases, leaving 10 bases not matched to a gene. Per germline, CDR1 SGHTA and CDR2 FQGNSA. This CDR3 contains 16 residues. CDR3: CASSEKPGQGHNEQFF. The CDR3 DNA follows: TGTGCCAGCAGCGAAAAGCCGGGACAGGGACACAATGAGCAGTTCTTC.

This clone was detected once. The chain recombines TRBV6-5 with TRBJ2-7, with D perhaps matching TRBD2 (6 bases). This CDR3 is 13 amino acids long. Germline assignment: CDR1 MNHEY and CDR2 SVGAGI. The ends were cut back, 7 bases at V and 2 bases at J, with 12 bases in the middle. CDR3 region: CASKLAATYEQYF. The DNA for the CDR3 is TGTGCCAGCAAGTTAGCGGCCACCTACGAGCAGTACTTC.

The V call is TRBV5-4, the J call TRBJ2-2; 9 nucleotides agree with TRBD1. Per the germline V gene, CDR1 is SGHNT and CDR2 is YYREEE (reference sequence). J gave up 5 bases and V 2 bases, and 7 bases lay outside the gene matches. The CDR3 contains 16 residues. CDR3 amino acids: CASSFPGQGRTGELFF. The CDR3 DNA sequence: TGTGCCAGCAGCTTTCCGGGACAGGGTCGAACCGGGGAGCTGTTTTTT.

The V call is TRBV27, the J call TRBJ2-3; 11 positions agree with TRBD2. The CDR3 length is 16 residues. Germline assignment: CDR1 MNHEY and CDR2 SMNVEV (reference sequence). J lost 1 base, V lost 8 bases, and 8 bases had no gene match. The CDR3 DNA sequence: TGTGCCAGCCATAGCGGGAGGGCCTTTGGCACAGATACGCAGTATTTT. This translates into CASHSGRAFGTDTQYF.

The V gene is TRBV7-9, the J gene TRBJ2-1; 8 bases match TRBD1. Losses at the gene ends were 3 bases for V and 2 bases for J; bases not matched to a gene: 6. Germline CDR1 and CDR2: SEHNR and FQNEAQ (reference sequence). The CDR3 length is 16 residues. As DNA, the CDR3 is TGTGCCAGCAGCTTGGGATCAGGGGGCGCCTACAATGAGCAGTTCTTC. Translated: CASSLGSGGAYNEQFF.

This clone was observed a few times. V is TRBV2 and J is TRBJ2-5; maybe TRBD1 (6 bases). The CDR3 extends over 14 amino acids. V was clipped by 2 bases and J by 5 bases, with 12 bases between them. Per the germline V gene, CDR1 is SNHLY and CDR2 is FYNNEI. The CDR3 sequence: CASSEQGPSETQYF. CDR3 nucleotides: TGTGCCAGCAGTGAACAGGGGCCCAGCGAGACCCAGTACTTC.

The rearrangement links TRBV15 to TRBJ2-5, with no clear D. Germline loops: CDR1 LNHNV, CDR2 YYDKDF (reference sequence). V was shortened by 0 bases and J by 4 bases, with 9 bases between the two germline ends. The CDR3 covers 14 residues. Here the CDR3 reads CATSRETWGETQYF. The CDR3 nucleotides are TGTGCCACCAGCAGAGAGACTTGGGGAGAGACCCAGTACTTC. The variable domain in full, completed from reference TRBV15 and TRBJ2-5, reads DAMVIQNPRYQVTQFGKPVTLSCSQTLNHNVMYWYQQKSSQAPKLLFHYYDKDFNNEADTPDNFQSRRPNTSFCFLDIRSPGLGDTAMYLCATSRETWGETQYFGPGTRLLVL.

J is TRBJ1-1 and V is TRBV5-1; D is unresolved. The CDR3 totals 16 residues. With 4 bases removed from V and 2 bases from J, the gap between germline ends came to 18 bases. The germline gives CDR1 SGHRS, CDR2 YFSETQ. In DNA form, the CDR3 reads TGCGCCAGCAGCCGAGAGCCGGCGACAACCAACACTGAAGCTTTCTTT. This codes for CASSREPATTNTEAFF.

This clone appeared a few times. This sequence joins TRBV29-1 and TRBJ2-3, with TRBD2 matching 16 bases. The CDR3 spans 21 residues. The germline gives CDR1 SQVTM, CDR2 ANQGSEA. V shed 3 bases and J 3 bases; nucleotides not matched to a gene: 18. The chain's CDR3 is CSVDPVSESGLAGGPTDTQYF. The DNA for the CDR3 is TGCAGCGTTGATCCCGTATCGGAGTCGGGACTAGCGGGAGGGCCTACAGATACGCAGTATTTT.

This sequence joins TRBV10-3 and TRBJ2-5; D might be TRBD2 (5 bases). Germline CDR1 ENHRY, CDR2 SYGVKD. The CDR3 is made up of 12 amino acids. Trimming took 6 bases from V and 4 from J, leaving 9 bases between them. Here the CDR3 reads CAISRGLETQYF. CDR3 nucleotide sequence: TGTGCCATCAGCCGGGGTCTAGAGACCCAGTACTTC.

This clone has only a few counts. The chain couples TRBV9 to TRBJ1-5; tentative D call: TRBD1 (5 bases). The CDR3 contains 15 residues. Germline loops: CDR1 SGDLS, CDR2 YYNGEE. V lost 1 base and J 2 bases, leaving 10 bases between the germline ends. CDR3 in DNA: TGTGCCAGCAGCGTATCAGGGTTGCGCAATCAGCCCCAGCATTTT. Its protein is CASSVSGLRNQPQHF.

The chain links TRBV25-1 to TRBJ1-2; D remains ambiguous. CDR3 length equals 11 residues. The ends were cut back, 8 bases at V and 7 bases at J, with 11 bases in the middle. Germline values: CDR1 MGHDK, CDR2 SYGVNS. DNA of the CDR3: TGTGCCAGCGGCGGGAGGGTTGGCTACACCTTC. Its translation: CASGGRVGYTF.